This T cell receptor beta chain comes out of a study of Ad26.COV2.S vaccination and SARS-CoV-2 variants. Details on this clone: Its antigen remains unknown.

Here immunoSEQ multiplex PCR was the method, and the copy in TCRdb shows in-frame clones only, minus some. The table lists 300,000 to 450,000 clones, roughly 94% of them singletons. Points from the study as a whole: In vaccinated individuals, spike-specific CD8+ and CD4+ T cell responses reportedly displayed substantial breadth.

Source: peripheral blood, taken after recovery from COVID-19. This receptor was obtained from a human donor who had recovered from COVID-19.

CDR3: CASSLEGIETQYF. The CDR3 region has the DNA TGTGCCAGCAGCTTGGAAGGAATAGAGACCCAGTACTTC. The chain recombines TRBV5-8 with TRBJ2-5, with D uncertain. The CDR3 runs to 13 residues. In germline, CDR1 is SGHTS, CDR2 YDEGEE. The V gene lost 0 bases and the J gene lost 4 bases, with 7 bases spanning the gap.